The rows below give T cell receptor beta chains drawn from one sample of a study of T cell repertoires in cytomegalovirus infection. TCRdb called the reads again in MiXCR, with one record for every CDR3 protein. Of roughly 230,000 distinct CDR3 sequences in the sample, 15% to 20% were seen once. The sample consisted of CD8+ T cells from PBMCs. The receptors were gathered from a human donor in good health (CMV status not recorded). Some clones in this sample may be carry-over from other donors' samples. CDR3s include the opening cysteine and the closing phenylalanine or tryptophan.

>TRBV6-6
CASSYSRLADYNEQFF
>TRBV7-2
CASSPRSRTTRNTIYF
>TRBV28
CASRTLEGAPPNQPQHF
>TRBV28
CASRRDRAGSPLHF
>TRBV29-1
CSVEFRQSDRYGYTF
>TRBV20-1
CSAPWTGRSYNEQFF
>TRBV20-1
CSARQGELAKNIQYF
>TRBV27
CASSPGTGRNQPQHF
>TRBV6-5
CASSPDRVEQYF
>TRBV6-1
CASSEEYKDEQYF
>TRBV28
CASSRDRGGETQYF
>TRBV12-3/TRBV12-4
CASSPQGVAYEQYF
>TRBV28
CASNAGYNEQFF
>TRBV28
CACLGQDNEQFF
>TRBV12-3/TRBV12-4
CASSPAGSSYNERFF
>TRBV29-1
CSVGSGGADTQYF
>TRBV27
CASGAGSYGYTF
>TRBV6-5
CASSLRLATDTQYF
>TRBV15
CATSRERGGREQYF
>TRBV29-1
CSVEDRGGTYEQYF
>TRBV7-9
CASSLSGTSASGGAF
>TRBV11-2
CASSPRTGGERETQYF
>TRBV20-1
CSARDRRRENQETQYF
>TRBV7-8
CASSETPGIWQETQYF
>TRBV4-1
CASSQDPLTVTNQPQHF
>TRBV6-5
CASSYSAASGGASNEQFF
>TRBV7-9
CASSRGVYEQYF
>TRBV2
CASMRGGYEQYF
>TRBV11-2
CASSTRTNYEQYF
>TRBV7-9
CASSLTVGARSREQYF
>TRBV5-6
CASSLWPAPEAFF
>TRBV12-3/TRBV12-4
CASSWGQGTYEQYF